This T cell receptor (beta chain) was retrieved from a study of cytomegalovirus exposure and HLA in healthy donors. The overall study: Out of 150 million to 200 million T cells, an earlier analysis found some 120 million unique TCR beta sequences in total. General observations from the study: Specificity of a few CMV-associated chains for CMV antigens was verified in vitro.

The CDR3 runs 14 residues. Trimming removed 5 bases at V and 0 bases at J, with 11 bases between. Germline CDR1 and CDR2: SGHRS and YFSETQ. In regard to this clone: Its antigen is still unknown.

It was with 60 Vbeta and 13 Jbeta primers that the PCR ran. Produced via immunoSEQ multiplex PCR; TCRdb's table is partial and in-frame only. The profile shows around 80,000 clones, 78% of them singletons. Material: PBMCs. The chain employs TRBV5-1 and TRBJ1-1, with D maybe TRBD1 (5 bases). This sequence originates from a man aged 18 to 30 in good health and CMV-seropositive. The CDR3 protein is CASRTRDLNTEAFF. The CDR3 DNA sequence: TGCGCCAGCAGAACCAGGGACTTGAACACTGAAGCTTTCTTT.